The 19 T cell receptor beta chains listed next were all sequenced from one sample in a study of cytomegalovirus exposure and HLA in healthy donors. The PCR contained 60 Vbeta and 13 Jbeta primers. Using immunoSEQ multiplex PCR, the repertoire was profiled, and TCRdb retains in-frame clones only, with some absent. This table has 90,000 to 120,000 clones, 60% to 80% appearing once. The specimen was PBMCs. The origin of the receptors is a man in his fifties or sixties in good health and CMV-seropositive.

This rearrangement joins TRBV11-2 to TRBJ2-7, with D possibly TRBD1 on 5 matching bases. Trimming cost V 4 bases and J 2 bases, with 9 bases left between them. Per germline, CDR1 SGHAT and CDR2 FQNNGV. This CDR3 region has 13 residues. As DNA, the CDR3 is TGTGCCAGCAGCTCAGCCAGGGCCTACGAGCAGTACTTC. Encoded protein: CASSSARAYEQYF.

The V gene is TRBV28, the J gene TRBJ1-1, with D possibly being TRBD1 (5 bases). V lost 2 bases and J lost 0, with 10 bases in between. Germline V gene lookup returns CDR1 MDHEN and CDR2 SYDVKM. This CDR3 has 15 residues. The CDR3 sequence is CASSLGGVMNTEAFF. The CDR3 DNA is TGTGCCAGCAGTTTAGGAGGGGTCATGAACACTGAAGCTTTCTTT.

The chain joins TRBV9 to TRBJ2-7; TRBD2 matches 11 bases. The trim removed 2 bases at V and 7 bases at J, leaving 11 bases unmatched. This CDR3 contains 16 residues. Per germline, CDR1 SGDLS and CDR2 YYNGEE. The CDR3 reads CASSVSPTSGAGEQYF. CDR3 coding DNA: TGTGCCAGCAGCGTCAGCCCGACTAGCGGGGCGGGTGAGCAGTACTTC.

This clone has a handful of counts. The chain has TRBV6-4 and TRBJ2-2; 7 bases line up with TRBD2. Germline assignment: CDR1 MRHNA and CDR2 SNTAGT. The CDR3 spans 14 residues. With V trimmed by 6 bases and J by 3 bases, 4 bases remained unmatched. CDR3 bases: TGTGCCAGCAGACAACGGGGGGACACCGGGGAGCTGTTTTTT. Amino acid sequence: CASRQRGDTGELFF.

The J gene is TRBJ1-5, the V gene TRBV2; weak D call: TRBD1 (5 bases). The CDR3 is made up of 14 amino acids. Germline CDR1 is SNHLY and CDR2 is FYNNEI. The V and J ends lost 2 bases and 0 bases respectively, with 5 bases between them. The chain's CDR3 is CASSEQGSNQPQHF. The CDR3 DNA reads as TGTGCCAGCAGTGAACAGGGTAGCAATCAGCCCCAGCATTTT.

J is TRBJ1-6 and V is TRBV27; no definite D call. The CDR3 covers 14 residues. The germline V gene encodes CDR1 MNHEY and CDR2 SMNVEV (reference sequence). V lost 4 bases to trimming and J lost 9 bases, with 13 bases between them. The CDR3 reads CASSSQTGSSPLHF. The CDR3 DNA sequence: TGTGCCAGCAGTTCTCAGACGGGGAGTTCACCCCTCCACTTT.

CDR3 amino acids: CASSEFGGSNEQFF. DNA of the CDR3: TGTGCCAGCAGTGAATTTGGAGGGAGCAATGAGCAGTTCTTC. The chain joins TRBV25-1 to TRBJ2-1; maybe TRBD2 (6 bases). CDR3 size: 14 residues. Germline assignment: CDR1 MGHDK and CDR2 SYGVNS. V dropped 1 base and J dropped 6 bases, with 10 bases sitting between them.

The sample holds a few counts of this clone. V gene TRBV21-1 combines with J gene TRBJ1-1; the DNA was not compared with TRBD1, the D call given in the table. TRBV21-1 has pseudogene status. This CDR3 has 15 residues. CDR3 nucleotides: TGTGCCAGCAGCATGATGACATGCAGGAACACTGAAGCTTTCTTT. Translation: CASSMMTCRNTEAFF.

The chain carries TRBV29-1 and TRBJ1-2; 9 bases are a match to TRBD1. CDR3 length: 14 amino acids. The V segment lost 2 bases and the J segment 4 bases; nucleotides outside the gene matches: 5. Germline-derived CDR1 and CDR2 are SQVTM and ANQGSEA. CDR3 sequence: CSVEYRGQVYGYTF. The CDR3 DNA reads TGCAGCGTTGAATACAGGGGGCAGGTCTATGGCTACACCTTC.

V is TRBV2 and J is TRBJ2-5; D perhaps matches TRBD2 (5 bases). Germline V gives CDR1 SNHLY, CDR2 FYNNEI. This CDR3 contains 15 residues. The ends were cut back, 0 bases at V and 5 bases at J, with 13 bases in the middle. The CDR3, as DNA: TGTGCCAGCAGTGAAGCGCGGGCTGGCGGGGAGACCCAGTACTTC. This gives the protein CASSEARAGGETQYF. Combining the CDR3 with reference TRBV2 and TRBJ2-5 gives the whole variable domain EPEVTQTPSHQVTQMGQEVILRCVPISNHLYFYWYRQILGQKVEFLVSFYNNEISEKSEIFDDQFSVERPDGSNFTLKIRSTKLEDSAMYFCASSEARAGGETQYFGPGTRLLVL.

The rearrangement joins TRBV5-1 to TRBJ2-5; D is perhaps TRBD2 (6 bases). The assigned J gene may be wrong: the sequence end matches TRBJ2-7 better. The CDR3 is 15 residues long. Germline-derived CDR1 and CDR2 are SGHRS and YFSETQ. CDR3 protein: CASSLEPGGDYEQYF. In DNA form, the CDR3 reads TGCGCCAGCAGCTTGGAACCCGGAGGGGATTACGAGCAGTACTTC.

The rearrangement joins TRBV15 to TRBJ1-2; D is unclear. V shed 0 bases and J shed 1 base, with 6 bases lying between them. CDR1 and CDR2 (germline): LNHNV, YYDKDF (reference sequence). The CDR3 length is 14 residues. Here the CDR3 reads CATSRDAVNYGYTF. The DNA for the CDR3 is TGTGCCACCAGCAGAGATGCGGTTAACTATGGCTACACCTTC.

The rearrangement uses TRBV19 and TRBJ2-7, with a possible D match to TRBD1 (7 bases). The germline V and J ends were trimmed by 4 bases and 4 bases, with 14 bases remaining between them. The germline CDR1 and CDR2 sequences are LNHDA and SQIVND (reference sequence). The CDR3 covers 14 residues. CDR3 nucleotides: TGTGCCAGTAGTAGACAGGGAGGTCATTACGAGCAGTACTTC. This translates into CASSRQGGHYEQYF.

The chain couples TRBV12-5 to TRBJ2-3; 11 nucleotides match TRBD2. This CDR3 region has 15 residues. Germline V gives CDR1 LGHNT, CDR2 FRNRAP. V was pared by 7 bases and J by 8 bases, with 11 bases of the junction left unmatched. CDR3 sequence: CASAIGTGLAGTQYF. The CDR3 DNA sequence: TGTGCTAGTGCCATTGGTACCGGACTAGCGGGTACGCAGTATTTT.

The chain carries TRBV6-5 and TRBJ1-2, with D possibly matching TRBD1 (5 bases). Germline-derived CDR1 and CDR2 are MNHEY and SVGAGI. With 6 bases removed from V and 4 bases from J, the gap between germline ends came to 6 bases. The CDR3 length is 11 residues. CDR3 amino acids: CASRDTYGYTF. The CDR3 nucleotides read TGTGCCAGCAGGGACACCTATGGCTACACCTTC.

This clone was counted only a few times. The rearrangement joins TRBV18 to TRBJ2-3; 12 nucleotides match TRBD1. Unmatched junction bases numbered 7, after V lost 3 bases and J lost 3 bases. The CDR3 totals 17 residues. Germline CDR1 reads KGHSH; CDR2 reads LQKENI. The CDR3 coding sequence is TGTGCCAGCTCACCGTCCGGGACAGGGGGCGGTACAGATACGCAGTATTTT. Translating it yields CASSPSGTGGGTDTQYF.

A few counts support this clone. The V gene is TRBV5-1, the J gene TRBJ1-1; D unresolved. The ends were cut back, 2 bases at V and 0 bases at J, with 8 bases in the middle. The germline CDR1 and CDR2 sequences are SGHRS and YFSETQ. The CDR3 is 14 residues long. CDR3: CASSLQPLNTEAFF. DNA of the CDR3: TGCGCCAGCAGCTTACAGCCCCTGAACACTGAAGCTTTCTTT.

In nucleotides, the CDR3 is TGCGCCAGCAGCCCCCAGGGACAGGGAATAGGCTACACCTTC. It codes for CASSPQGQGIGYTF. This rearrangement joins TRBV5-1 to TRBJ1-2; 9 nucleotides agree with TRBD1. CDR1 and CDR2 from the germline V gene are SGHRS and YFSETQ. CDR3 length equals 14 residues. The ends lost 4 bases at V and 8 bases at J; junction bases unmatched: 9.

The chain couples TRBV7-9 to TRBJ1-4; D gene unclear. Germline loops: CDR1 SEHNR, CDR2 FQNEAQ (reference sequence). The V and J ends lost 0 bases and 6 bases respectively, with 11 bases between them. CDR3 length equals 15 residues. The CDR3 protein is CASSLAKAADEKLFF. The CDR3 DNA sequence: TGTGCCAGCAGCTTAGCGAAAGCGGCCGATGAAAAACTGTTTTTT.